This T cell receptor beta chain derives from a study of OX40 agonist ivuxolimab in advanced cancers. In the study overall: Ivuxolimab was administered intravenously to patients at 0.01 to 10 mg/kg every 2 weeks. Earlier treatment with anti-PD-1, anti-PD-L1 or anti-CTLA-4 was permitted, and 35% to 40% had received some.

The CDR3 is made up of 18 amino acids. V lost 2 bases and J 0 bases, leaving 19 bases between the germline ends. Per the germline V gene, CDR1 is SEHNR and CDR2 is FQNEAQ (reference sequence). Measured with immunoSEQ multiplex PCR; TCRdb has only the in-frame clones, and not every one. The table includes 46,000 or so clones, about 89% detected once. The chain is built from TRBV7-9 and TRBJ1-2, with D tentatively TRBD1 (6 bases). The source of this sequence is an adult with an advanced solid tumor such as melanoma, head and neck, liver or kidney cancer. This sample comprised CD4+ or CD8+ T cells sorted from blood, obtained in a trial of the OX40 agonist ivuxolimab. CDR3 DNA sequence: TGTGCCAGCAGCTTATCATCGGAACAGGGCAGAGCTAACTATGGCTACACCTTC. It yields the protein CASSLSSEQGRANYGYTF.